This TCR beta chain was recovered during a study of T cell repertoires in cytomegalovirus infection. Study-level findings and limits: Ex vivo, HLA-C-restricted CMV-specific TCR beta clonotypes prevailed over the rest of the response.

As for this clonotype: What it binds is not known.

TCRdb re-called the reads through MiXCR, storing one row per CDR3 protein. The data show approximately 500,000 distinct CDR3 sequences, about 10% seen once. Germline loops: CDR1 LNHDA, CDR2 SQIVND (reference sequence). Trimming left V 2 bases short and J 5 bases short, with 15 bases between. The CDR3 runs 15 residues. The chain is built from TRBV19 and TRBJ1-1; no clear D gene. Sequenced sample: PBMCs. The origin of this receptor is a human donor in good health (CMV status not recorded). Some clones in this sample may be carry-over from other donors' samples. As DNA, the CDR3 is TGTGCCAGTAGTATAACCTTCGGTCCTTTGACTGAAGCTTTCTTT. Translated: CASSITFGPLTEAFF.